The 23 T cell receptor beta chains reported below all come from one sample, sequenced in a study of metastatic and nonmetastatic thyroid tumors. TCRdb re-analyzed the PCR reads using MiXCR. The sample records tens of thousands of clones, around 25% being singletons. Every patient was untreated before thyroid surgery. The specimen sequenced was blood. Every receptor here comes from a female donor with papillary thyroid cancer or a benign thyroid nodule (not recorded which). Some clones in this sample may be carry-over from other donors' samples.

This clone turned up a few times. The chain is built from TRBV28 and TRBJ2-7, with D perhaps matching TRBD2 (5 bases). From germline, CDR1 is MDHEN and CDR2 SYDVKM. Trimming removed 8 bases from V and 5 bases from J, with 25 bases in between. CDR3 size: 16 residues. The CDR3 bases are TGTGCCAGCGCCTGGACTCCAGCTCAGGCTAATGACGAGCAGTACTTC. It is translated as CASAWTPAQANDEQYF.

This clone was seen once. The rearrangement uses TRBV5-1 and TRBJ2-1; 7 bases line up with TRBD2. The CDR3 is 15 residues long. CDR1 SGHRS and CDR2 YFSETQ come from the germline V gene. Trimming cost V 3 bases and J 3 bases; bases outside gene matches: 6. Here the CDR3 DNA reads TGCGCCAGCAGCTCTAGCGGTGCCTTCTACAATGAGCAGTTCTTC. This codes for CASSSSGAFYNEQFF.

This chain uses TRBV6-5 with TRBJ2-5, with 9 bases that match TRBD1. The J segment lost 4 bases and the V segment lost 2 bases, leaving 5 bases of the junction unmatched. The CDR3 has 15 amino acids. Germline V gene data show CDR1 as MNHEY and CDR2 as SVGAGI. The CDR3 DNA reads TGTGCCAGCAGTTACGGGACAGGGTTCGGAGAGACCCAGTACTTC. The encoded protein is CASSYGTGFGETQYF.

The chain combines TRBV10-3 with TRBJ2-3; D unresolved. Germline V lookup: CDR1 ENHRY, CDR2 SYGVKD. Trimming took 0 bases from V and 5 from J, leaving 3 bases between them. The CDR3 runs to 12 residues. The CDR3 DNA sequence: TGTGCCATCAGTGAGTCGTTAGATACGCAGTATTTT. Amino acids: CAISESLDTQYF.

This clone was seen many times. The chain uses TRBV20-1 and TRBJ2-5; a weak D match, TRBD1 (6 bases). Germline loops: CDR1 DFQATT, CDR2 SNEGSKA (reference sequence). V lost 1 base to trimming and J lost 4 bases, with 16 bases between them. The CDR3 has 15 residues. Written as DNA, the CDR3 is TGCAGTGCTAGAGGGCTACAGGGTGGCAGAGAGACCCAGTACTTC. It codes for CSARGLQGGRETQYF.

This clone was seen many times. Distinct nucleotide sequences in the sample also encode this CDR3. This chain uses TRBV16 with TRBJ1-1, with a possible D match to TRBD1 (5 bases). The V and J ends lost 4 bases and 10 bases respectively, with 13 bases between them. The CDR3 is made up of 12 amino acids. Germline V gives CDR1 KGHSY, CDR2 FQNENV. The CDR3 coding sequence is TGTGCCAGCAGCCGGGCGGGGCAGGCAGCTTTCTTT. Encoded protein: CASSRAGQAAFF. Looking up the rest from reference TRBV16 and TRBJ1-1 gives the full variable domain: GEEVAQTPKHLVRGEGQKAKLYCAPIKGHSYVFWYQQVLKNEFKFLISFQNENVFDETGMPKERFSAKCLPNSPCSLEIQATKLEDSAVYFCASSRAGQAAFFGQGTRLTVV.

The J gene is TRBJ2-1, the V gene TRBV7-3; no clear D. Per germline, CDR1 SGHTA and CDR2 FQGTGA. V was shortened by 3 bases and J by 6 bases, with 9 bases between the two germline ends. This CDR3 has 13 residues. The CDR3 loop is CASSFDTLNEQFF. CDR3 sequence (DNA): TGTGCCAGCAGCTTCGACACTCTCAATGAGCAGTTCTTC.

This clone was seen a handful of times. A read error is likely, as this CDR3 ends without the conserved phenylalanine or tryptophan. J is TRBJ1-5 and V is TRBV6-6; TRBD1 is a possible D gene (5 bases). The CDR3 spans 15 residues. The germline V gene has CDR1 MNHNY and CDR2 SVGAGI (reference sequence). As DNA, the CDR3 is TGTGCCAGCAGTTACCTACCCGGGGGGAATCAGCACCAGCATTCT. Protein sequence: CASSYLPGGNQHQHS.

The chain carries TRBV2 and TRBJ2-7; D is unresolved. Trimming pared 6 bases from V and 3 bases from J, leaving 6 bases between. Per the germline V gene, CDR1 is SNHLY and CDR2 is FYNNEI. The CDR3 runs to 11 residues. The chain's CDR3 is CASRGYYEQYF. In nucleotides, the CDR3 is TGTGCCAGCAGAGGGTACTACGAGCAGTACTTC.

In its sample, this clone was seen many times. V is TRBV12-3 or TRBV12-4 and J is TRBJ2-1, with 9 nucleotides matching TRBD2. The CDR3 has 21 residues. The V segment lost 1 base and the J segment 0 bases; nucleotides outside the gene matches: 16. Here the CDR3 DNA reads TGTGCCAGCAGTTTAGATGAGAGATTCCGGCTAGCGGGAAGCTCCTACAATGAGCAGTTCTTC. Residues: CASSLDERFRLAGSSYNEQFF.

For this clone: At one end, the junction sequence differs from germline, possibly due to a read error. This specimen includes other DNA sequences encoding the same CDR3. The chain joins TRBV20-1 to TRBJ2-5; the match to TRBD2 covers 10 bases. There are 16 residues in the CDR3. The germline V gene has CDR1 DFQATT and CDR2 SNEGSKA (reference sequence). CDR3 region: CSAETGLARLQETQYF. The DNA of the CDR3 is TGCAGTGCTGAGACGGGACTAGCGAGACTCCAAGAGACACAGTACTTC.

As concerns this clone: An end of the junction does not agree with germline; a read error may underlie this. This sequence joins TRBV2 and TRBJ1-6, with 8 positions matching TRBD1. Germline V lookup: CDR1 SNHLY, CDR2 FYNNEI. The CDR3 extends over 14 amino acids. The CDR3 nucleotides read TGTGCCAGCAGTAAGGACAGGGAGGGTTCACCCATCGACTTT. Residues: CASSKDREGSPIDF.

This clone showed up many times. One junction end does not reproduce the germline sequence, and a read error may be involved. This sequence joins TRBV9 and TRBJ1-5; the match to TRBD1 covers 7 bases. Germline CDR1 is SGDLS and CDR2 is YYNGEE. This CDR3 region has 15 residues. This CDR3 is CASGVGDRVGQPQHF. For the CDR3, the DNA is TGTGCCAGCGGCGTTGGTGACAGGGTCGGTCAGCCCCAGCATTTT.

This clone appeared many times. V gene TRBV6-2 or TRBV6-3 combines with J gene TRBJ2-1, with 9 bases aligning to TRBD2. V dropped 4 bases and J dropped 0; count of bases not matched to a gene: 1. Germline lookup yields CDR1 MNHEY and CDR2 SVGEGT. The CDR3 spans 15 residues. CDR3 residues: CASSSTSGSYNEQFF. CDR3 in DNA: TGTGCCAGCAGTTCGACTAGCGGCTCCTACAATGAGCAGTTCTTC.

This clone showed up many times. This sequence joins TRBV9 and TRBJ2-1; D may match TRBD1 or TRBD2 (5 bases each). Deletions cut 4 bases from V and 6 bases from J, with 17 bases between. CDR3 length: 15 amino acids. Germline-derived CDR1 and CDR2 are SGDLS and YYNGEE. CDR3 region: CASSSGTLLVNEQFF. For the CDR3, the DNA is TGTGCCAGCAGCTCAGGGACCCTCCTTGTCAATGAGCAGTTCTTC.

This clone was seen many times. Germline is not matched at one junction end, which may reflect a read error. This sequence joins TRBV15 and TRBJ2-2; 8 bases line up with TRBD1. The CDR3 sequence is 17 residues long. The germline CDR1 and CDR2 sequences are LNHNV and YYDKDF (reference sequence). This chain's CDR3 is CATSRDQGARNTGGLFF. CDR3 DNA: TGTGCCACCAGCAGAGATCAGGGGGCACGGAACACCGGGGGGCTGTTTTTT.

This clone qualifies as medium-sized. This chain joins TRBV12-3 or TRBV12-4 and TRBJ2-2; maybe TRBD1 (6 bases). V was clipped by 5 bases and J by 4 bases, with 11 bases between them. This CDR3 has 14 amino acids. The CDR3 region has the DNA TGTGCCAGCAGTATTGTACAGGGCACCGGGGAGCTGTTTTTT. It is translated as CASSIVQGTGELFF.

This clone was observed a handful of times. The chain links TRBV5-1 to TRBJ2-7, with 7 bases identical to TRBD1. The CDR3 spans 13 residues. Germline V gene sequence: CDR1 SGHRS, CDR2 YFSETQ. V dropped 1 base and J dropped 6; count of bases not matched to a gene: 4. CDR3 sequence reads: CASSLTGVGEQYF. Here the CDR3 DNA reads TGCGCCAGCAGCTTGACAGGGGTGGGCGAGCAGTACTTC.

Points on this clone: Since a much larger clone is just one base distant, this may be a read error. Other DNA sequences in this specimen translate into the identical CDR3. The chain uses TRBV10-3 and TRBJ1-1; 7 nucleotides align to TRBD1. Germline CDR1 and CDR2: ENHRY and SYGVKD. This CDR3 has 13 amino acids. The CDR3 region is CAITGPQGTEAFF. The CDR3 nucleotides read TGTGCCATCACCGGACCACAGGGGACTGAAGCCTTCTTT.

This clone was seen ten or more times. The chain has TRBV5-8 and TRBJ1-4; no reliable D call. In germline, CDR1 is SGHTS, CDR2 YDEGEE. Trimming removed 5 bases at V and 3 bases at J, with 11 bases between. The CDR3 consists of 14 residues. The CDR3 nucleotides read TGTGCCAGCAGTTCCGGTGTGTCTAATGAAAAACTGTTTTTT. Amino acid sequence: CASSSGVSNEKLFF.

In its sample, this clone was seen many times. The chain links TRBV29-1 to TRBJ1-2; D gene unclear. CDR3 length: 11 residues. Germline-derived CDR1 and CDR2 are SQVTM and ANQGSEA. V was cut by 7 bases and J by 3 bases, with 9 bases left in between. CDR3 residues: CSGLEDYGYTF. The CDR3 nucleotides are TGCAGCGGCCTGGAGGACTATGGCTACACCTTC. The whole variable domain, remainder taken from reference TRBV29-1 and TRBJ1-2, is SAVISQKPSRDICQRGTSLTIQCQVDSQVTMMFWYRQQPGQSLTLIATANQGSEATYESGFVIDKFPISRPNLTFSTLTVSNMSPEDSSIYLCSGLEDYGYTFGSGTRLTVV.

This clone is medium-sized in the sample. The V call is TRBV6-1, the J call TRBJ1-1, with D possibly TRBD1 on 5 matching bases. There are 13 residues in the CDR3. Germline V CDR1 and CDR2: MNHNS, SASEGT. With 10 bases removed from V and 1 base from J, the gap between germline ends came to 13 bases. DNA for the CDR3: TGTGCCATCCACGGCCAGGGGAACACTGAAGCTTTCTTT. Protein product: CAIHGQGNTEAFF.

The table lists this clone with a few counts. This chain connects TRBV24-1 to TRBJ2-2; the D gene could be TRBD1 or TRBD2 (5 bases each). The CDR3 covers 16 residues. V was cut by 6 bases and J by 5 bases, with 18 bases left in between. Germline V gene data show CDR1 as KGHDR and CDR2 as SFDVKD. The CDR3 DNA follows: TGTGCCACCAGTAGGGACCGAGTAATTAAAACCGGGGAGCTGTTTTTT. The encoded protein is CATSRDRVIKTGELFF.